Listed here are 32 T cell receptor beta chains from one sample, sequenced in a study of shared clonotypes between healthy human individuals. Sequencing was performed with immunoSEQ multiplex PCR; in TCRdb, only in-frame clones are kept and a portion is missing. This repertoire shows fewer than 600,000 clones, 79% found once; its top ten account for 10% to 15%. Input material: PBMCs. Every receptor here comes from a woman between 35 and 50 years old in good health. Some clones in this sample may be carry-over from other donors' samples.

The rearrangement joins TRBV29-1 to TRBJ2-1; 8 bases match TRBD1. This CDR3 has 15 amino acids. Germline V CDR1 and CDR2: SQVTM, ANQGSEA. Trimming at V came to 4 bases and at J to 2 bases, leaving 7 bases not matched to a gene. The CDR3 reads CSVVPQGAPYNEQFF. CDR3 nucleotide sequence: TGCAGCGTTGTTCCCCAGGGGGCGCCCTACAATGAGCAGTTCTTC.

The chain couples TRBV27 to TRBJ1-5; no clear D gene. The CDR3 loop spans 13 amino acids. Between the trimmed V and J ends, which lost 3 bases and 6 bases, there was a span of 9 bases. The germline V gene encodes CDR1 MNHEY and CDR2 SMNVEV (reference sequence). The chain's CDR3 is CASSFRGGQPQHF. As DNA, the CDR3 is TGTGCCAGCAGTTTTCGGGGAGGTCAGCCCCAGCATTTT.

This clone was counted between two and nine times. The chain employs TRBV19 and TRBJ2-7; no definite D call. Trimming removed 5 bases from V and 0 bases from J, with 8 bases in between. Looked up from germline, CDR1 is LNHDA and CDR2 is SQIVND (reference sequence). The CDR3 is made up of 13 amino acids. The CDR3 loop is CASSARNSYEQYF. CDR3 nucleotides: TGTGCCAGTAGTGCCCGGAACTCCTACGAGCAGTACTTC.

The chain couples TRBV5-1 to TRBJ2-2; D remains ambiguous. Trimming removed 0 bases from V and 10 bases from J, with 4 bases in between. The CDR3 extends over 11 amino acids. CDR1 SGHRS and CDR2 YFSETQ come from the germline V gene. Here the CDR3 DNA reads TGCGCCAGCAGCTTGGCGGAGGAGCTGTTTTTT. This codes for CASSLAEELFF.

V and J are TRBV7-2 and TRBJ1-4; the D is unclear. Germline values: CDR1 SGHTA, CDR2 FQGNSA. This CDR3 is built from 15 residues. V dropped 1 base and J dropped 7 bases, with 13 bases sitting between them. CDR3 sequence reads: CASSLVGSRPEKLFF. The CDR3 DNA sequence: TGTGCCAGCAGCTTAGTTGGTTCGAGGCCTGAAAAACTGTTTTTT.

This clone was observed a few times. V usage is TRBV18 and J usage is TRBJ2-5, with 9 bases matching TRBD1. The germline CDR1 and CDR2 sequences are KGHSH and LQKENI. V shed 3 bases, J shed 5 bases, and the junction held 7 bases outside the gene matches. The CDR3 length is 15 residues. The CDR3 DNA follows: TGTGCCAGCTCACCCTGGACAGGGGCGGGGGAGACCCAGTACTTC. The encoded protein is CASSPWTGAGETQYF.

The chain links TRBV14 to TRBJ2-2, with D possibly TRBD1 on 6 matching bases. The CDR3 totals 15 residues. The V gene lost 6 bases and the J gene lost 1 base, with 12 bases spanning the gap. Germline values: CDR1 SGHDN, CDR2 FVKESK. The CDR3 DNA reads TGTGCCAGCAGGCACAGGGTCGGGAACACCGGGGAGCTGTTTTTT. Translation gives CASRHRVGNTGELFF.

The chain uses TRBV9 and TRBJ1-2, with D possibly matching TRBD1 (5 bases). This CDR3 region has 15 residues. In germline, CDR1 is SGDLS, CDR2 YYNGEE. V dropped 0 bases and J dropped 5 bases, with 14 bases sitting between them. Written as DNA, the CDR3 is TGTGCCAGCAGCGTAGATTTTATGGGGCCTTATGGCTACACCTTC. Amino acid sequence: CASSVDFMGPYGYTF.

Written as DNA, the CDR3 is TGCGCCAGCAGCACCACTAGCGTCCACGAGCAGTACTTC. It specifies CASSTTSVHEQYF. This rearrangement joins TRBV5-1 to TRBJ2-7, with TRBD2 identical over 7 bases. V shed 4 bases and J 5 bases; nucleotides not matched to a gene: 6. The germline gives CDR1 SGHRS, CDR2 YFSETQ. The CDR3 totals 13 residues.

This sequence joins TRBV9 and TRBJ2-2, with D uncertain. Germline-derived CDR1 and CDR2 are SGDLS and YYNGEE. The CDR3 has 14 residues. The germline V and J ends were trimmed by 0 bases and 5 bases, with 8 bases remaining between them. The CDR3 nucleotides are TGTGCCAGCAGCGTAGATAGGATAACCGGGGAGCTGTTTTTT. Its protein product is CASSVDRITGELFF.

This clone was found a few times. The CDR3 loop is CASRLAWGLAAEGKWKETQYF. The CDR3 coding sequence is TGTGCAAGTCGCTTAGCCTGGGGACTAGCGGCCGAGGGGAAGTGGAAAGAGACCCAGTACTTC. The gene calls are TRBV12-2 and TRBJ2-5; TRBD2 reflects the table's D call only, with no check against the DNA. TRBV12-2 is given as a pseudogene. The CDR3 is 21 residues long.

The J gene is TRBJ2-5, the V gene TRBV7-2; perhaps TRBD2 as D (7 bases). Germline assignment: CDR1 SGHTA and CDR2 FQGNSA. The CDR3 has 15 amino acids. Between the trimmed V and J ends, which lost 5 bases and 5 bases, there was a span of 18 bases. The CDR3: CASSRRGGVRETQYF. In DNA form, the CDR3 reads TGTGCCAGCAGCCGTAGGGGGGGAGTTAGGGAGACCCAGTACTTC.

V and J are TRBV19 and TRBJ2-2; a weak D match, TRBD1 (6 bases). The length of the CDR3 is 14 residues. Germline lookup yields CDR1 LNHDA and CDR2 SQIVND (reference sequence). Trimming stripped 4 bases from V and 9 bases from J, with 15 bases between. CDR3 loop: CASSTLGGERELFF. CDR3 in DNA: TGTGCCAGTAGTACACTAGGGGGTGAGAGGGAGCTGTTTTTT.

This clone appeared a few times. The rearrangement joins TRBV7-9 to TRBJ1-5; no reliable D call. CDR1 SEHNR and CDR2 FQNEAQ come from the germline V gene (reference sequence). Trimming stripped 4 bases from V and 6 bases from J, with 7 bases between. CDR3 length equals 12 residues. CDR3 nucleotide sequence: TGTGCCAGCAGCTCGGGGAGTCAGCCCCAGCATTTT. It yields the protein CASSSGSQPQHF.

The CDR3 loop is CASSHRGRTDTQYF. Here the CDR3 DNA reads TGTGCCAGCAGCCATCGGGGACGCACAGATACGCAGTATTTT. V is TRBV7-6 and J is TRBJ2-3; either TRBD1 or TRBD2 may supply D (5 bases each). The CDR3 covers 14 residues. Trimming took 5 bases from V and 1 from J, leaving 10 bases between them. CDR1 and CDR2 (germline): SGHVS, FNYEAQ.

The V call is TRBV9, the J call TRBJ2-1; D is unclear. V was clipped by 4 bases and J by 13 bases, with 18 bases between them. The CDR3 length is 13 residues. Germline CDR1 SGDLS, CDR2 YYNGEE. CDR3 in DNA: TGTGCCAGCAGCCCTAGACACCGAAAATTACAGTTCTTC. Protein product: CASSPRHRKLQFF.

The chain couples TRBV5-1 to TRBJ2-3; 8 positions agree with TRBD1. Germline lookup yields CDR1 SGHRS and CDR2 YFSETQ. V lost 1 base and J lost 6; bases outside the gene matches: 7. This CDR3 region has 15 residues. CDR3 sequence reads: CASSLSQQGADTQYF. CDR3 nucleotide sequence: TGCGCCAGCAGCTTGTCCCAGCAGGGGGCCGATACGCAGTATTTT.

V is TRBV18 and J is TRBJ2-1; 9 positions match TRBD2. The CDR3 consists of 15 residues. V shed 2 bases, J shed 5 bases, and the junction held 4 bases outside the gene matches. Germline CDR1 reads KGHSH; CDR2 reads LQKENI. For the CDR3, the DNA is TGTGCCAGCTCACCATGGGGGACTAGCAACAATGAGCAGTTCTTC. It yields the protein CASSPWGTSNNEQFF.

The CDR3: CASSTGQINEQFF. CDR3 nucleotides: TGTGCCAGCTCGACGGGACAGATCAATGAGCAGTTCTTC. The chain employs TRBV18 and TRBJ2-1; 7 bases are a match to TRBD1. Germline lookup yields CDR1 KGHSH and CDR2 LQKENI. This CDR3 is built from 13 residues. V trimming: 6 bases; J trimming: 6 bases; junction bases outside the gene matches: 5.

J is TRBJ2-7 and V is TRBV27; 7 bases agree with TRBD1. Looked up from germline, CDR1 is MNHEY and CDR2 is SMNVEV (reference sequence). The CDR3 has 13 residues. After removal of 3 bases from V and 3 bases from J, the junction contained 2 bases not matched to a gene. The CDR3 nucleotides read TGTGCCAGCAGTTTTTACAGGGGCTACGAGCAGTACTTC. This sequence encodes CASSFYRGYEQYF.

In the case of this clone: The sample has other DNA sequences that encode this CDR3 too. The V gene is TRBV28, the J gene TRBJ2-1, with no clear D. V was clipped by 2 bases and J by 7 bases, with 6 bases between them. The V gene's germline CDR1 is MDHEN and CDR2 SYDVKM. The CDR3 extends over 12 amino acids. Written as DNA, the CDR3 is TGTGCCAGCAGTTTAGGGCTAAATGAGCAGTTCTTC. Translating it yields CASSLGLNEQFF.

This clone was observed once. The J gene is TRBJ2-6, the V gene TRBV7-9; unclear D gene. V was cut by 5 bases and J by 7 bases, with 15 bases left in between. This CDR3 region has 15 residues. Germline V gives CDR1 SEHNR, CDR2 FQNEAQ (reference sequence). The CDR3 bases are TGTGCCAGCAGCCCCGACGCGGTCGACGCCAACGTCCTGACTTTC. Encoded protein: CASSPDAVDANVLTF.

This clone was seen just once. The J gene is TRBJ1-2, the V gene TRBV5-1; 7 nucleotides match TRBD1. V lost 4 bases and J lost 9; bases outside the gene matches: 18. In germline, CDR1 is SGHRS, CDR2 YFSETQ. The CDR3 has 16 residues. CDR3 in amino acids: CASSPDPDRWVISYTF. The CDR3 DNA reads TGCGCCAGCAGCCCCGACCCGGACAGGTGGGTCATTAGCTACACCTTC. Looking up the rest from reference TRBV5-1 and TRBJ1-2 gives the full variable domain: KAGVTQTPRYLIKTRGQQVTLSCSPISGHRSVSWYQQTPGQGLQFLFEYFSETQRNKGNFPGRFSGRQFSNSRSEMNVSTLELGDSALYLCASSPDPDRWVISYTFGSGTRLTVV.

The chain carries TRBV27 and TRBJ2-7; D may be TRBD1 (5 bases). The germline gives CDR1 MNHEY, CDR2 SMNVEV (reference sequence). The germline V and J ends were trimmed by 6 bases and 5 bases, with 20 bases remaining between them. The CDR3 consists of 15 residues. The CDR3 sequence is CASSRKGPLRDEQYF. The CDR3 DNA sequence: TGTGCCAGCAGCCGGAAGGGCCCACTCAGGGACGAGCAGTACTTC.

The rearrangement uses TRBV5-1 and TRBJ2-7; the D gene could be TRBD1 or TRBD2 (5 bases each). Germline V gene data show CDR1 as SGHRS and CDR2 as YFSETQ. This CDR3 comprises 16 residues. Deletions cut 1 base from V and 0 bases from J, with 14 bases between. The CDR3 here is CASSLNRDLSSYEQYF. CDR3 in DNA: TGCGCCAGCAGCTTGAACCGGGACCTGAGCTCCTACGAGCAGTACTTC.

The DNA of the CDR3 is TGCGCCAGCAGCTTGGCCCAGGTGGGAGGGTTCAATGAGCAGTTCTTC. This codes for CASSLAQVGGFNEQFF. This chain connects TRBV5-1 to TRBJ2-1; 7 bases line up with TRBD2. The length of the CDR3 is 16 residues. Trimming removed 0 bases from V and 6 bases from J; junction bases left unmatched: 9. Per the germline V gene, CDR1 is SGHRS and CDR2 is YFSETQ.

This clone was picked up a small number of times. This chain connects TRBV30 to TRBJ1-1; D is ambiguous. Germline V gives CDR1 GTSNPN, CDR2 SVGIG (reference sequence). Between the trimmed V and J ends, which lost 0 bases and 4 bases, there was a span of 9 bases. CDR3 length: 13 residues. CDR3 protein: CAWSVHDGTEAFF. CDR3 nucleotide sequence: TGTGCCTGGAGTGTACACGATGGCACTGAAGCTTTCTTT. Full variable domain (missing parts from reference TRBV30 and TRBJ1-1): SQTIHQWPATLVQPVGSPLSLECTVEGTSNPNLYWYRQAAGRGLQLLFYSVGIGQISSEVPQNLSASRPQDRQFILSSKKLLLSDSGFYLCAWSVHDGTEAFFGQGTRLTVV.

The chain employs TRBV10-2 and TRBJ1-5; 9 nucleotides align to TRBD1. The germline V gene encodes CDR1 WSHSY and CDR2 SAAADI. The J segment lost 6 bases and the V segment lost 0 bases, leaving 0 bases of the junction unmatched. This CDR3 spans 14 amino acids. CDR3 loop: CASSESQGAQPQHF. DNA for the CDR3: TGCGCCAGCAGTGAGTCACAGGGGGCTCAGCCCCAGCATTTT.

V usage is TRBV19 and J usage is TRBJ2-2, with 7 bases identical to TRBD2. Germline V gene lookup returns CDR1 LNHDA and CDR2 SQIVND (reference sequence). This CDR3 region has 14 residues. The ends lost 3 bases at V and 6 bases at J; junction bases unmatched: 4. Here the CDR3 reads CASSIGREAGELFF. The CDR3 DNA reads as TGTGCCAGTAGTATTGGGAGGGAGGCCGGGGAGCTGTTTTTT.

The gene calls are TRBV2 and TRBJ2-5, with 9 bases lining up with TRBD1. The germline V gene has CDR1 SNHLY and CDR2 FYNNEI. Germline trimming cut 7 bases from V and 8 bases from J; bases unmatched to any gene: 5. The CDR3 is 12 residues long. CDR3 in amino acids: CASTGQGGTQYF. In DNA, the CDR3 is TGTGCCAGCACGGGACAGGGAGGTACCCAGTACTTC.

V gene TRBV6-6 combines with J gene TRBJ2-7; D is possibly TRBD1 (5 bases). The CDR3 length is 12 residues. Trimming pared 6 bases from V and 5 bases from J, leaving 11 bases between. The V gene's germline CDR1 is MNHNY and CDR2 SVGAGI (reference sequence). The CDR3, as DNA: TGTGCCAGCAGCCAAAAGGGGAACGAGCAGTACTTC. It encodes CASSQKGNEQYF.

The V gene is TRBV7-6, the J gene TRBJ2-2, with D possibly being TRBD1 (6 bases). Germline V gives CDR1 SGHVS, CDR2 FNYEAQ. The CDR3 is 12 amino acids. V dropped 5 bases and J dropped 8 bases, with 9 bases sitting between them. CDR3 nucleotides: TGTGCCAGCAGCCCTGACAGGGGGGAGCTGTTTTTT. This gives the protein CASSPDRGELFF.